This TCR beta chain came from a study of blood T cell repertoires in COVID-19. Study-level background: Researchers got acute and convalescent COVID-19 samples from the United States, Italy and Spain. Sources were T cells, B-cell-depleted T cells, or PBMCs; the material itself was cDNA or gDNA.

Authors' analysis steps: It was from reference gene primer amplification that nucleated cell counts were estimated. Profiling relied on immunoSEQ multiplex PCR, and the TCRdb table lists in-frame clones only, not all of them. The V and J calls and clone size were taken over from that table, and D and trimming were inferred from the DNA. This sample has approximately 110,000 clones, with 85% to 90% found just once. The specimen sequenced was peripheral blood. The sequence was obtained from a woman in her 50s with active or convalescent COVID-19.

CDR3 sequence reads: CASSYPSRAKAEAFF. CDR3 nucleotides: TGTGCCAGCAGTTACCCCTCCAGGGCGAAGGCTGAAGCTTTCTTT. The chain links TRBV6-6 to TRBJ1-1; a weak D match, TRBD1 (5 bases). Germline assignment: CDR1 MNHNY and CDR2 SVGAGI (reference sequence). The CDR3 loop spans 15 amino acids. V dropped 2 bases and J dropped 6 bases, with 16 bases sitting between them.